This T cell receptor beta chain stems from a study of blood T cells in healthy people across ages (dated by TCRdb to 2014 to 2015). About the full investigation: In model experiments, roughly one uniquely barcoded TCR beta cDNA molecule per two T cells was captured by template switching. The study measured age-related changes in TCR beta repertoire diversity using deep sequencing normalized with unique cDNA molecular identifiers. Four age groups were formed from the donors: young (average approximately 16 years), middle-aged (approximately 40), aged (roughly 59) and long-lived (about 80). To avoid experimental bias, donors of different ages were spread randomly across the sequencing lanes. For two donors (one aged 18 to 30 and one aged 80 or older), the study analyzed two additional independent replicas of 1 million unique cDNA reads from the same blood draw. Study-wide conclusions, independent of this receptor: There was a strong correlation between observed TCR beta diversity and the percentage of naive T cells measured by flow cytometry. Because the CMV infection status of the donors was unknown, age-related changes in expanded clonotypes may potentially have been confounded. Estimates of total diversity based on one million sequenced T cells were considered lower bounds and underestimates. Compared with the aged group, the long-lived group had more naive CD4+ T cells, fewer expanded clones and increased TCR diversity, suggesting age selection. Bulk unsorted PBMC profiling prevented conclusive comparison of naive and antigen-experienced compartments. Observed TCR beta diversity per million T cells fell roughly linearly with age, and a significant reduction was already apparent by age roughly 40.

Library construction relied on 5' RACE. Sequencing used an Illumina HiSeq 2500. A second PCR of about 6 to 11 cycles was performed with a sample-barcoded 5' primer and a J-beta primer mix. A template-switch 5' adaptor carrying 12 random nucleotides introduced a unique molecular identifier onto each TCR beta cDNA molecule. Each sample yielded at least 3 million CDR3-containing paired-end reads. All of the RNA was converted into first-strand cDNA using the Mint cDNA synthesis kit, with a TRBC-specific oligonucleotide serving as the primer. Following uracil-DNA glycosylase treatment, a first 18-cycle PCR with universal primers M1SS and BC2_uni_R was performed on all cDNA. The paper's data handling went like this. For normalization, 1 million high-quality reads, each with a distinct molecular identifier, were randomly selected from each sample. Instead of being binned into consensus sequences, reads that shared molecular identifiers were thrown out. MiTCR, set to a Q25 quality threshold and the strictest error-elimination algorithm, was used for CDR3 identification, clonotype clustering and error correction. A nonparametric unseen species model with Euler transformation was used to estimate lower-bound total TCR beta diversity. TCRdb trimmed the raw reads at Q25, called clones with MiXCR and kept productive beta chains. Rows are combined by CDR3 protein, so each entry shows the most common genes and DNA. The authors' filters were not applied to this entry. This sample has about 1.6 million distinct CDR3 sequences in its table, and about 31% of those were observed once. The ten biggest clones cover 11% of the sample.

In its sample, this clonotype was seen a few times. It lacks a known antigen. Within one base of it there is no much larger clone, and no base qualities were kept. The CDR3 goes from the cysteine to the phenylalanine over 15 residues. The entry retains the CDR3 DNA only, 45 bases that are in frame from base 1. CDR1 MDHEN and CDR2 SYDVKM were looked up in the germline V gene. The germline V and J ends show losses of 6 bases and 6 bases respectively, and no gene match explains 11 bases of the junction. Systemically healthy Caucasian individuals from Russia, about 38 in total and aged about 6 to 95 years, were included as donors. Each donor gave 8 to 10 milliliters of peripheral blood, collected into EDTA-treated Vacutainer tubes. Ficoll-Paque density-gradient centrifugation was used to isolate PBMCs, with at least 7 million per sample. Trizol reagent was used to extract total RNA from PBMCs, with at least 6 micrograms per sample. The percentages of naive CD45RAhigh/CD27high T cells were determined by flow cytometry on a PBMC aliquot from every donor.

Material for sequencing was blood. The sequence was collected from a woman aged 25-40 years in good health. The receptor chain draws on TRBV28 and TRBJ2-3; 8 of the junction bases match TRBD2. The CDR3 reads CASSPGGAGEDTQYF. The DNA is as follows: TGTGCCAGCAGCCCGGGGGGAGCGGGAGAGGATACGCAGTATTTT.